This TCR beta chain was retrieved from a study of blood T cell repertoires in COVID-19. Looked up from germline, CDR1 is KGHSH and CDR2 is LQKENI. V shed 2 bases and J 8 bases; nucleotides not matched to a gene: 10. CDR3 length: 15 residues. Original processing methods: Reference gene primer amplification yielded estimated nucleated cell counts. The data were produced by immunoSEQ multiplex PCR, yet TCRdb's version contains in-frame clones alone and is incomplete. For V, J and clone size, that table is used; D and trimming come from the DNA. In the table there are approximately 140,000 clones, 84% of which are singletons.

The TCR originated in a man aged 35-49 years with acute COVID-19. The V gene is TRBV18, the J gene TRBJ1-2; 8 positions match TRBD1. The sample taken for sequencing was PBMCs or T cells enriched from blood (not recorded which). This chain's CDR3 is CASSPSGQGGWGYTF. As DNA, the CDR3 is TGTGCCAGCTCACCAAGTGGACAGGGAGGATGGGGCTACACCTTC.